The rows below give T cell receptor beta chains drawn from one sample of a study of regulatory T cells in long-lasting Graves disease. TCRdb reprocessed the multiplex PCR reads with MiXCR, giving one entry per CDR3 protein. This sample yields some 560,000 distinct CDR3 sequences, of which about 16% are seen a single time; around a quarter belongs to the top ten. This same sample was also taken into another study, of T cells in Graves' hyperthyroidism and ophthalmopathy.

The material was peripheral blood mononuclear cells (PBMCs), obtained at new diagnosis, from a patient treated with antithyroid drugs. Receptors originate from a middle-aged woman with Graves disease. Each CDR3 is given with its conserved first and last residue. The D gene is left open where the match is weak. Expanded clones are given a class, and other clones once, few, many or no size at all.

>TRBV20-1|TRBJ2-3|-|many
CSAAGSTDTQYF
TGCAGTGCCGCAGGTAGCACAGATACGCAGTATTTT
>TRBV7-2|TRBJ2-3|-|-
CASTQADTQYF
TGTGCCAGCACCCAAGCGGATACGCAGTATTTT
>TRBV15|TRBJ1-1|-|few
CATSRGGVRTEAFF
TGTGCCACCAGCAGAGGAGGGGTCAGGACTGAAGCTTTCTTT
>TRBV28|TRBJ1-1|-|-
CASSPQGGRTTEAFF
TGTGCCAGCAGTCCGCAGGGCGGCCGGACGACTGAAGCTTTCTTT
>TRBV20-1|TRBJ2-1|-|many
CSASKQGSAYNEQFF
TGCAGTGCTTCTAAACAGGGTTCAGCCTACAATGAGCAGTTCTTC
>TRBV28|TRBJ2-5|TRBD1|many
CASSDRGTGYETQYF
TGTGCCAGCAGCGACCGGGGGACAGGGTACGAGACCCAGTACTTC
>TRBV6-2/TRBV6-3|TRBJ1-2|TRBD1|-
CAISEAQGDGYTF
TGTGCCATCAGTGAGGCACAGGGGGATGGCTACACCTTC
>TRBV7-9|TRBJ1-1|TRBD1|many
CASSLGDRAMNTEAFF
TGTGCCAGCAGCTTAGGGGACAGGGCCATGAACACTGAAGCTTTCTTT
>TRBV2|TRBJ1-2|TRBD1|many
CASQQLTGGHYGYTF
TGTGCCAGCCAACAACTCACAGGGGGACACTATGGCTACACCTTC
>TRBV4-2|TRBJ1-2|TRBD1|-
CASSQDPGTGYGYTF
TGTGCCAGCAGCCAAGATCCGGGGACAGGATATGGCTACACCTTC
>TRBV27|TRBJ1-4|-|many
CASRLAGVNEKLFF
TGTGCCAGCCGGCTCGCGGGAGTGAATGAAAAACTGTTTTTT
>TRBV20-1|TRBJ2-2|-|few
CSAHARGELFF
TGCAGTGCCCACGCCCGAGGGGAGCTGTTTTTT
>TRBV7-9|TRBJ2-3|-|-
CASSSGVRNTDTQYF
TGTGCCAGCAGCTCGGGGGTCAGAAACACAGATACGCAGTATTTT
>TRBV20-1|TRBJ2-1|TRBD2|-
CSARDRDAGGPSEQFF
TGCAGTGCTAGAGACCGGGATGCGGGGGGGCCGTCTGAGCAGTTCTTC
>TRBV18|TRBJ2-1|TRBD1|few
CASSPGTGKTGRVYNEQFF
TGTGCCAGCTCACCAGGGACAGGGAAGACAGGTCGAGTTTACAATGAGCAGTTCTTC
>TRBV5-8|TRBJ2-2|TRBD1|few
CASSLTGQGKTGELFF
TGTGCCAGCAGCTTGACGGGACAGGGAAAAACCGGGGAGCTGTTTTTT
>TRBV7-3|TRBJ2-1|-|-
CASSLTGTREQFF
TGTGCCAGCAGCTTAACGGGAACCCGGGAGCAGTTCTTC
>TRBV27|TRBJ1-6|-|few
CASKPSSYNSPLHF
TGTGCCAGCAAACCTAGCTCCTATAATTCACCCCTCCACTTT
>TRBV7-8|TRBJ2-1|-|-
CASSLGSPGYNEQFF
TGTGCCAGCAGCTTAGGATCCCCCGGGTACAATGAGCAGTTCTTC
>TRBV6-1|TRBJ2-1|TRBD2|-
CASSRNSGGPSEQFF
TGTGCCAGCAGTCGGAATAGCGGGGGGCCCTCCGAGCAGTTCTTC
>TRBV11-2|TRBJ1-2|-|-
CASSKVHTGSSNYGYTF
TGTGCCAGCAGCAAGGTACATACAGGGTCCTCTAACTATGGCTACACCTTC
>TRBV20-1|TRBJ1-5|-|many
CSARVGGVNQPQHF
TGCAGTGCTAGAGTCGGAGGAGTTAATCAGCCCCAGCATTTT
>TRBV5-4|TRBJ2-3|TRBD2|many
CASRLTSGVTDTQYF
TGTGCCAGCAGGTTGACTAGCGGGGTCACAGATACGCAGTATTTT
>TRBV3-1|TRBJ1-1|-|-
CASSLNQLNTEAFF
TGTGCCAGCAGCCTTAACCAACTGAACACTGAAGCTTTCTTT
>TRBV6-5|TRBJ1-6|-|few
CASSSNARGLNSPLHF
TGTGCCAGCAGTTCGAACGCAAGGGGTCTAAATTCACCCCTCCACTTT
>TRBV28|TRBJ2-3|-|few
CASTLEVRSRAQYF
TGTGCCAGCACCTTAGAAGTCCGCTCCCGTGCGCAGTATTTT
>TRBV4-1|TRBJ2-7|TRBD1|few
CASSLDRVREQYF
TGCGCCAGCAGCCTCGACAGGGTTCGCGAGCAGTACTTC
>TRBV20-1|TRBJ2-3|TRBD2|many
CSASPPSGGSDTQYF
TGCAGTGCCTCCCCCCCTAGCGGGGGCTCAGATACGCAGTATTTT
>TRBV2|TRBJ1-3|TRBD1|many
CASRRQGPGNTIYF
TGTGCCAGCAGACGACAGGGCCCTGGAAACACCATATATTTT
>TRBV5-1|TRBJ2-5|-|few
CASSHGQQETQYF
TGCGCCAGCAGCCACGGACAGCAAGAGACCCAGTACTTC
>TRBV7-9|TRBJ1-1|-|many
CASSRDKGTEAFF
TGTGCCAGCAGCCGTGACAAGGGCACTGAAGCTTTCTTT
>TRBV28|TRBJ1-1|TRBD1|many
CASSPQGGTEAFF
TGTGCCAGCAGTCCGCAGGGGGGCACTGAAGCTTTCTTT
>TRBV7-3|TRBJ2-5|-|many
CASSLQGPPETQYF
TGTGCCAGCAGCTTACAGGGACCGCCGGAGACCCAGTACTTC
>TRBV11-2|TRBJ2-1|-|many
CASSLEARSYNEQFF
TGTGCCAGCAGCTTAGAGGCTCGGTCCTACAATGAGCAGTTCTTC
>TRBV5-1|TRBJ2-3|-|-
CASSLGPVTSTDTQYF
TGCGCCAGCAGCTTGGGACCGGTCACTAGCACAGATACGCAGTATTTT
>TRBV28|TRBJ2-7|-|few
CASSFRGFSYEQYF
TGTGCCAGCAGTTTTCGTGGATTCTCCTACGAGCAGTACTTC
>TRBV12-3/TRBV12-4|TRBJ2-4|-|many
CASSLRDTIAKNIQYF
TGTGCCAGCAGTTTACGGGACACAATAGCCAAAAACATTCAGTACTTC
>TRBV20-1|TRBJ2-7|TRBD1|many
CSARDGQAYEQYF
TGCAGTGCTAGAGATGGACAGGCCTACGAGCAGTACTTC
>TRBV7-9|TRBJ2-5|-|-
CASSLAIKQKGETQYF
TGTGCCAGCAGCTTAGCTATAAAACAGAAAGGAGAGACCCAGTACTTC
>TRBV12-3/TRBV12-4|TRBJ2-1|-|-
CASSLDPASYEQFF
TGTGCCAGCAGTTTAGATCCAGCTTCCTACGAGCAGTTCTTC
>TRBV10-3|TRBJ2-3|-|-
CANGASLAINTDTQYF
TGTGCCAACGGGGCAAGTCTCGCAATAAACACAGATACGCAGTATTTT
>TRBV2|TRBJ2-1|-|-
CATSDPTGDNEQFF
TGTGCCACCAGTGATCCGACGGGCGACAATGAGCAGTTCTTC
>TRBV29-1|TRBJ1-3|-|few
CSAEGENTIYF
TGCAGCGCCGAGGGGGAGAACACCATATATTTT
>TRBV20-1|TRBJ1-1|-|-
CSARVGTLNTEAFF
TGCAGTGCTAGAGTGGGGACACTAAACACTGAAGCTTTCTTT
>TRBV9|TRBJ1-2|-|-
CASSLPARAGIDYGYTF
TGTGCCAGCAGCCTCCCCGCCCGCGCGGGCATAGACTATGGCTACACCTTC
>TRBV19|TRBJ2-7|TRBD1|-
CASSISDRDPYEQYF
TGTGCCAGTAGTATTAGCGACAGGGATCCCTACGAGCAGTACTTC
>TRBV7-8|TRBJ2-3|-|many
CASHGGGGSITDTQYF
TGTGCCAGCCACGGGGGCGGGGGATCGATCACAGATACGCAGTATTTT
>TRBV12-3/TRBV12-4|TRBJ2-3|TRBD1|many
CASSPLPLDRGADTQYF
TGTGCCAGCAGTCCTCTCCCCCTGGACAGGGGAGCAGATACGCAGTATTTT
>TRBV2|TRBJ2-3|-|many
CASTPLTEGDTQYF
TGTGCCAGCACCCCCCTTACAGAGGGGGATACGCAGTATTTT
>TRBV29-1|TRBJ1-2|-|-
CSVDQGIGIYGYTF
TGCAGCGTTGATCAAGGGATAGGGATCTATGGCTACACCTTC
>TRBV3-1|TRBJ2-7|-|-
CASSPSRDPPYEQYF
TGTGCCAGCAGCCCCAGCCGGGACCCACCCTACGAGCAGTACTTC
>TRBV4-2|TRBJ2-3|-|-
CASSQRLVVPDTQYF
TGTGCCAGCAGCCAGCGGTTAGTGGTACCGGATACGCAGTATTTT
>TRBV5-1|TRBJ1-5|TRBD1|-
CASNSLKRQGSNQPQHF
TGCGCCAGCAACAGCTTAAAGAGACAGGGTAGCAATCAGCCCCAGCATTTT